This paragraph covers one TCR beta chain sequence. The CDR3 runs 14 residues. Trimming cost V 4 bases and J 1 base; bases outside gene matches: 3. CDR1 is SNHLY, CDR2 FYNNEI, per germline. The sample originates from a study of blood T cell repertoires in COVID-19. Background on the study: PBMCs, B-cell-depleted T cells, or T cells provided the cDNA or gDNA that made up the material.

How the authors handled the data: Amplification of reference gene primers provided the estimated nucleated cell counts. The repertoire was sequenced with immunoSEQ multiplex PCR; TCRdb's copy has only in-frame clones and lacks some. The V and J calls and clone size come from that table; D and trimming were worked out from the DNA. The sample carries about 44,000 clones, 88% recorded once. Sequencing input: peripheral blood. This clonotype was obtained from a woman aged 40 to 49 with acute or convalescent COVID-19. V usage is TRBV2 and J usage is TRBJ1-1, with 7 nucleotides matching TRBD1. The CDR3 DNA reads TGTGCCAGCAGTGGGGACAGATCGAACACTGAAGCTTTCTTT. Translation: CASSGDRSNTEAFF.